This T cell receptor (beta chain) was identified during a study of T cells in localized non-small cell lung cancer. Sequencing used immunoSEQ multiplex PCR; TCRdb keeps in-frame clones, though not all of them. The table shows almost 40,000 clones, with around 79% occurring only once. This CDR3 spans 16 amino acids. Germline-derived CDR1 and CDR2 are MDHEN and SYDVKM. V was cut by 8 bases and J by 3 bases, with 20 bases left in between. The specimen comprised PBMCs, sampled before any cancer treatment. The chain is built from TRBV28 and TRBJ2-1; the D call may be TRBD1 or TRBD2 (6 bases each). This receptor was taken from a woman aged 40 to 75 with stage II squamous cell lung carcinoma. In DNA, the CDR3 is TGTGCCAGCTGCCCCCCGGGGGCGAAAAGCTACAATGAGCAGTTCTTC. Encoded protein: CASCPPGAKSYNEQFF.